This T cell receptor (beta chain) was identified in a study of cytomegalovirus exposure and HLA in healthy donors. Study observations and caveats: Across donors, presence/absence analyses took sequencing depth to be roughly uniform.

V dropped 0 bases and J dropped 1 base, with 14 bases sitting between them. In germline, CDR1 is SGHNT, CDR2 YYREEE (reference sequence). CDR3 length: 17 residues. 60 Vbeta and 13 Jbeta primers were used in PCR. Assay: immunoSEQ multiplex PCR; the TCRdb copy retains only in-frame clones and omits some. The data contain about 160,000 clones, 75% to 90% of them seen just once; the ten biggest clones take up about 4.3%. A word on this clone: Antigen: not known.

The sequenced sample was PBMCs. The chain links TRBV5-4 to TRBJ1-3, with D possibly being TRBD1 (6 bases). This sequence was found in a woman between 45 and 60 years old in good health and CMV-seropositive. The CDR3 protein is CASSLDGGAWSGNTIYF. CDR3 nucleotide sequence: TGTGCCAGCAGCTTGGATGGGGGCGCGTGGTCTGGAAACACCATATATTTT.